This entry concerns a single T cell receptor (beta chain). Its antigen is not identified. One end of the junction varies from germline; a read error may be responsible. These data are taken from a study of T cells after yellow fever vaccination. Germline V gene data show CDR1 as LNHDA and CDR2 as SQIVND (reference sequence). This CDR3 has 14 amino acids. Broader study findings: From the bulk population, abundant clonotypes could contaminate and appear within FACS-sorted repertoires. Overall, a small share of clonotypes was seen in both CD4 and CD8 compartments.

TCRdb called the 5' RACE reads again in MiXCR, with one record for every CDR3 protein. Of 300,000 to 400,000 distinct CDR3 sequences in the sample, 6.2% were seen once. The genes are TRBV19 and TRBJ1-5; D is perhaps TRBD1 (5 bases). The clonotype comes from a man aged 25 to 45 who received the YFV17D yellow fever vaccine. The sequences come from PBMCs, collected 5 days after the yellow fever booster vaccination. The CDR3 bases are TGTGCCAGTAGAATAGCGGGACCCCATCAGCCCCAGCATTTT. It translates to CASRIAGPHQPQHF.